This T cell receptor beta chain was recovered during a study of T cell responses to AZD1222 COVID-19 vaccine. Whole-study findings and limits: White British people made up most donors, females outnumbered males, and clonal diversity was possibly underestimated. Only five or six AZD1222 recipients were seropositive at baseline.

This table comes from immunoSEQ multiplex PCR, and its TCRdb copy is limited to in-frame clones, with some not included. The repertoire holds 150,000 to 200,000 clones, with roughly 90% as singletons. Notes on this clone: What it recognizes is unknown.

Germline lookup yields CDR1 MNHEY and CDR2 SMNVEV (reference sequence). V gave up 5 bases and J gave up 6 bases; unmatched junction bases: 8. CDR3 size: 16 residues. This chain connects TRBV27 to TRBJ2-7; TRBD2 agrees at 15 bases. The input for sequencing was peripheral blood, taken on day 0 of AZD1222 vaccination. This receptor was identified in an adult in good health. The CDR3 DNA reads TGTGCCAGCAGTGTCCTCTGGGGACTAGCGGGAGGCGAGCAGTACTTC. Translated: CASSVLWGLAGGEQYF.